This entry is about one TCR beta chain. Its antigen remains unidentified. V shed 4 bases and J shed 3 bases, with 12 bases lying between them. Germline values: CDR1 WNHNN, CDR2 SYGVQD (reference sequence). The CDR3 runs 14 residues. The sample belongs to a study of blood T cells in healthy people across ages. Points from the study as a whole: Higher diversity and more naive CD4+ cells were features of long-lived donors, compared to aged donors. Changes in expanded clonotypes were possibly confounded, as the CMV status of donors was unknown.

Primers used in a second PCR of about 7 to 11 cycles were a sample-barcoded 5' primer and a J-beta primer mix. Via MiXCR, TCRdb re-called the 5' RACE reads, giving one row per CDR3 protein. Of under 800,000 distinct CDR3 sequences in the sample, roughly 45% were seen once. For every donor, a draw yielded approximately 9.9 milliliters of peripheral blood. This chain links TRBV10-1 with TRBJ2-5; tentative D call: TRBD1 (6 bases). The sample comprised blood. The sequence was collected from an older woman in good health. The CDR3 spells CASSVGDNEETQYF. CDR3 sequence (DNA): TGCGCCAGCAGTGTCGGGGACAACGAAGAGACCCAGTACTTC.